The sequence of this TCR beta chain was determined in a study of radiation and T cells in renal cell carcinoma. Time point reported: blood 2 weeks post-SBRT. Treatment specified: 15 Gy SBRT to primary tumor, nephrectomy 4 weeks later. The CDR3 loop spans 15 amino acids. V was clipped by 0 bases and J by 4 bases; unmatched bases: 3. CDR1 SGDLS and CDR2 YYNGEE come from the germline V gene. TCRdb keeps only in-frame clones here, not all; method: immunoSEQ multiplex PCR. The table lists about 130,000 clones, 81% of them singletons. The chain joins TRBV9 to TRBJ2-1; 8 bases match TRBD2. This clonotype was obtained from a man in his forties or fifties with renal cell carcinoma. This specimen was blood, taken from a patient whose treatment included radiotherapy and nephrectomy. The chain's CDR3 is CASSVAPGGYNEQFF. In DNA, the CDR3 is TGTGCCAGCAGCGTAGCCCCGGGAGGGTACAATGAGCAGTTCTTC.